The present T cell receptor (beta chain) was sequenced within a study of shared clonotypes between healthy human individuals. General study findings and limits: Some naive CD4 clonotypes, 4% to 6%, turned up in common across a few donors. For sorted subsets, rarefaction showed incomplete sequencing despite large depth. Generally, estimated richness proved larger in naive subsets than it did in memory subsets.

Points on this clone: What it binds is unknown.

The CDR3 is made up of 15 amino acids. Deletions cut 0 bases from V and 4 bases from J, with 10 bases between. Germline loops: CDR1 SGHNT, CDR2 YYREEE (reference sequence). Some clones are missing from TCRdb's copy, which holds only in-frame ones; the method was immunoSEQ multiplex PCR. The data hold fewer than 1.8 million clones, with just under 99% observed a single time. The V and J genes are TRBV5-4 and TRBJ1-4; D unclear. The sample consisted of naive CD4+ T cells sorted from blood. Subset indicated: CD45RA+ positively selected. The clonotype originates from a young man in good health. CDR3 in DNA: TGTGCCAGCAGCTTGGCGCAGGACGGTAATGAAAAACTGTTTTTT. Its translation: CASSLAQDGNEKLFF. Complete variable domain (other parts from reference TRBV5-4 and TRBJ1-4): ETGVTQSPTHLIKTRGQQVTLRCSSQSGHNTVSWYQQALGQGPQFIFQYYREEENGRGNFPPRFSGLQFPNYSSELNVNALELDDSALYLCASSLAQDGNEKLFFGSGTQLSVL.